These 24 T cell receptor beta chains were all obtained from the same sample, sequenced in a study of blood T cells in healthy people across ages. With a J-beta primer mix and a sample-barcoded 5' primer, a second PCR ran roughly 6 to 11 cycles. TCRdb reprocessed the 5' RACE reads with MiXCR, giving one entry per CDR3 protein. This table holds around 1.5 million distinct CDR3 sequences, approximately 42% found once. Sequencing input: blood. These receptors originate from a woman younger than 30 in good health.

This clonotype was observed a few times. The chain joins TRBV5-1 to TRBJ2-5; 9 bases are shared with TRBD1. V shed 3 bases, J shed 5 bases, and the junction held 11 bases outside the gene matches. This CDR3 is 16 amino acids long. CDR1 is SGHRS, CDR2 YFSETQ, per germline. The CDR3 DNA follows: TGCGCCAGCAGCTCAACAGGGGGCCTCACTCGGGAGACCCAGTACTTC. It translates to CASSSTGGLTRETQYF.

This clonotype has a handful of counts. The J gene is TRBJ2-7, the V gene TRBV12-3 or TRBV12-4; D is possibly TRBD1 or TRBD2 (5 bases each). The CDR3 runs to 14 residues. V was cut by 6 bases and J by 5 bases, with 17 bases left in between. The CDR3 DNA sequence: TGTGCCAGCAGCCTCGGGGCAGGTCGGGACGAGCAGTACTTC. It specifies CASSLGAGRDEQYF.

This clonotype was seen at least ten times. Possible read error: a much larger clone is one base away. The CDR3 nucleotides read TGCGCCAGCAGCGTGTCTGGGGGCTCCAATGAGCAGTTCTTC. Its translation is CASSVSGGSNEQFF. The chain couples TRBV5-1 to TRBJ2-1; D is possibly TRBD1 (6 bases). Germline CDR1 SGHRS, CDR2 YFSETQ. V lost 4 bases, J lost 6 bases, and 14 bases lay in between. The CDR3 runs 14 residues.

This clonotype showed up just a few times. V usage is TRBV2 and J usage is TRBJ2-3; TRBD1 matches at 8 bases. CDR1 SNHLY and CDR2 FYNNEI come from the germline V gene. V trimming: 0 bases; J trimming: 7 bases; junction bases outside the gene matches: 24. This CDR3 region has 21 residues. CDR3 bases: TGTGCCAGCAGTGAAGCGCAAGGTGGTTTCGGGACAGGCCGGTTCACGAATACGCAGTATTTT. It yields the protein CASSEAQGGFGTGRFTNTQYF.

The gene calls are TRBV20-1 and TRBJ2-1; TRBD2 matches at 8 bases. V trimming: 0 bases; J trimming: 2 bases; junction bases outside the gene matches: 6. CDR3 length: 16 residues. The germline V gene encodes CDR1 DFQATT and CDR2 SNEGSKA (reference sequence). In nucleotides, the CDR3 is TGCAGTGCTAGAGATCGCGGGAGGAACCCCTACAATGAGCAGTTCTTC. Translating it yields CSARDRGRNPYNEQFF.

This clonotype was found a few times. The CDR3 loop is CASSEEGEGTDTQYF. CDR3 nucleotides: TGTGCCAGCAGTGAGGAGGGGGAAGGCACAGATACGCAGTATTTT. V is TRBV2 and J is TRBJ2-3; D tentatively reads TRBD1 or TRBD2 (6 bases each). V was cut by 3 bases and J by 1 base, with 11 bases left in between. Germline V CDR1 and CDR2: SNHLY, FYNNEI. The CDR3 totals 15 residues.

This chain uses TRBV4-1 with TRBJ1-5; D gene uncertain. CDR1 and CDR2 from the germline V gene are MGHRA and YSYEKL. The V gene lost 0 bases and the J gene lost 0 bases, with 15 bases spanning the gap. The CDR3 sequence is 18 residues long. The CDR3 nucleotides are TGCGCCAGCAGCCAAGATTGGCGGGGAATTCTTAGCAATCAGCCCCAGCATTTT. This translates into CASSQDWRGILSNQPQHF.

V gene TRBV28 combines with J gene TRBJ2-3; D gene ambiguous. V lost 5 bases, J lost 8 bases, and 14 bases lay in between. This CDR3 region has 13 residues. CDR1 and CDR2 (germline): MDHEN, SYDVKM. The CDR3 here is CASSPPTTSTQYF. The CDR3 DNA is TGTGCCAGCAGTCCTCCCACTACCAGTACGCAGTATTTT.

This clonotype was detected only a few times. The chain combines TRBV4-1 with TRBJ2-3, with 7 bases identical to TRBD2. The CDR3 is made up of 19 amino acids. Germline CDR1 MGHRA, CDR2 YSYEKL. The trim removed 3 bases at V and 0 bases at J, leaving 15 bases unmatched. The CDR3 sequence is CASSHLKRESSLSTDTQYF. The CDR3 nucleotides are TGCGCCAGCAGCCACTTGAAGCGGGAATCTTCCCTCAGCACAGATACGCAGTATTTT.

The CDR3 DNA is TGTGCCAGCAGCTTGGAGGGGGGAACCTATGGCTACACCTTC. Protein product: CASSLEGGTYGYTF. The chain links TRBV5-6 to TRBJ1-2; tentatively, D is TRBD1 (6 bases). The CDR3 has 14 residues. Germline CDR1 and CDR2: SGHDT and YYEEEE. V dropped 0 bases and J dropped 4 bases, with 10 bases sitting between them.

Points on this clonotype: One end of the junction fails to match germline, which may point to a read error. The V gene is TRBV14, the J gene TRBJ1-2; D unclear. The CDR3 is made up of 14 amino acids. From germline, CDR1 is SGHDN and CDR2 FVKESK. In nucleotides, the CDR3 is TGTACCAGCAGCCCCAGAGGTCCTAACTATGGCTACACCTTC. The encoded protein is CTSSPRGPNYGYTF.

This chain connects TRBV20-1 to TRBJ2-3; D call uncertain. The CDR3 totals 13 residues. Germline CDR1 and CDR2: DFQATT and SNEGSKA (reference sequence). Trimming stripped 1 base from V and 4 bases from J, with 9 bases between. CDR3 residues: CSARALVADTQYF. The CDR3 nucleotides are TGCAGTGCTAGAGCTCTAGTGGCAGATACGCAGTATTTT.

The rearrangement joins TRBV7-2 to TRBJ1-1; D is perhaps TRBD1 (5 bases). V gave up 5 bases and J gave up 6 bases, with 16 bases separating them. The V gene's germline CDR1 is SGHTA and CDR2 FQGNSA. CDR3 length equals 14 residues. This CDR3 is CASSLLPGQAEAFF. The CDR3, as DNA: TGTGCCAGCAGCCTCCTCCCAGGGCAGGCTGAAGCTTTCTTT.

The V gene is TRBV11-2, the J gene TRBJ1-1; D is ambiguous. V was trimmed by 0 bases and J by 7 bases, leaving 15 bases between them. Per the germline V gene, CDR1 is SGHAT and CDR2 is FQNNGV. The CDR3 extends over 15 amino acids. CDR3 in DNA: TGTGCCAGCAGCTTAGATCGATCGGATCCTGATGAAGCTTTCTTT. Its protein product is CASSLDRSDPDEAFF.

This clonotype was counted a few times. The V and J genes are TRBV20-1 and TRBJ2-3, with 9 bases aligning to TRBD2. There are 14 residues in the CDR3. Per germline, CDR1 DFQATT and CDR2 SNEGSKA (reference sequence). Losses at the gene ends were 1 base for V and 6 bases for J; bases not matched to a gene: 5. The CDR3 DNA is TGCAGTGCTAGAGTAGGCCTAGCGGGGGATACGCAGTATTTT. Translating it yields CSARVGLAGDTQYF.

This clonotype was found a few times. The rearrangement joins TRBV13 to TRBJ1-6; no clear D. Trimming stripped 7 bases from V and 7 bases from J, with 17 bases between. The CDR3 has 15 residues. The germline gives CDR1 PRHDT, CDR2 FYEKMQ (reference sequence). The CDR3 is CASNPPSDLNSPLHF. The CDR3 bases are TGTGCCAGCAACCCCCCGAGCGATTTGAATTCACCCCTCCACTTT. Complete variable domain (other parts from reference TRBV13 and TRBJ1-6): AAGVIQSPRHLIKEKRETATLKCYPIPRHDTVYWYQQGPGQDPQFLISFYEKMQSDKGSIPDRFSAQQFSDYHSELNMSSLELGDSALYFCASNPPSDLNSPLHFGNGTRLTVT.

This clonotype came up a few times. DNA for the CDR3: TGTGCCAGCAGCGGGACAGCCCGAGACAAAGCTTTCTTT. Protein: CASSGTARDKAFF. The rearrangement joins TRBV7-2 to TRBJ1-1, with 7 bases matching TRBD1. Germline lookup yields CDR1 SGHTA and CDR2 FQGNSA. This CDR3 contains 13 residues. V lost 5 bases, J lost 9 bases, and 9 bases stayed unmatched.

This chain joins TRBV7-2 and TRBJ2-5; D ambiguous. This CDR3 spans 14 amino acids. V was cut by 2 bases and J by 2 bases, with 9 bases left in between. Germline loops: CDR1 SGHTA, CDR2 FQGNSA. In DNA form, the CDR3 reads TGTGCCAGCAGCTTATTCCGGAGACAAGAGACCCAGTACTTC. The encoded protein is CASSLFRRQETQYF.

The CDR3 nucleotides read TGTGCCAGCAGCACACGGACTAGCGGGAGAGGGGATGAGCAGTACTTC. Translated, it gives CASSTRTSGRGDEQYF. The chain uses TRBV4-2 and TRBJ2-5; 13 nucleotides match TRBD2. The CDR3 totals 16 residues. Germline CDR1 is LGHNA and CDR2 is YNFKEQ. V lost 5 bases, J lost 11 bases, and 14 bases stayed unmatched.

The CDR3 region has the DNA TGTGCCAGCAGAAGACAGGGTCATCAAGAGACCCAGTACTTC. Translation: CASRRQGHQETQYF. The chain employs TRBV28 and TRBJ2-5; 7 bases map to TRBD1. The germline gives CDR1 MDHEN, CDR2 SYDVKM. J was trimmed by 2 bases and V by 6 bases; bases with no gene match: 6. This CDR3 region has 14 residues.

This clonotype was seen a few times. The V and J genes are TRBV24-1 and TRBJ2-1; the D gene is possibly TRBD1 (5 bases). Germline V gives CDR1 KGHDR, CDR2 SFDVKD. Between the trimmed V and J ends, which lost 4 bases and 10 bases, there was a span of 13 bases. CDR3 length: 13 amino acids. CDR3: CATSEPGQSEQFF. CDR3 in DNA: TGTGCCACCAGTGAGCCCGGACAAAGCGAGCAGTTCTTC.

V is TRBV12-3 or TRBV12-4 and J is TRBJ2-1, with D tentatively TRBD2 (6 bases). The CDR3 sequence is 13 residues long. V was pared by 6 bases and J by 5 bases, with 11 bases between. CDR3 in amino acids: CASRSGLDNEQFF. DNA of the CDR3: TGTGCCAGCAGAAGCGGGCTTGACAATGAGCAGTTCTTC.

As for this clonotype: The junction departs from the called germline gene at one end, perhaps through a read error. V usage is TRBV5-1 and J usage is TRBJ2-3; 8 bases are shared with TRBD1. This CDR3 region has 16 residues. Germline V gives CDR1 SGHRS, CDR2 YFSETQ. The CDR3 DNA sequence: TGCGCCGGCAGCTTGTCCCTGGGACAGGGCACAGATACGCAGTATTTT. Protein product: CAGSLSLGQGTDTQYF.

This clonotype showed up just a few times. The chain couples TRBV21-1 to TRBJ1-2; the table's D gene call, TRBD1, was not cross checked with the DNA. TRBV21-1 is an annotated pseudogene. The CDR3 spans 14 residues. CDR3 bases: TGTGCCAGCAGCAAACCCCACAGGGGTGGGGGCTACACCTTC. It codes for CASSKPHRGGGYTF.